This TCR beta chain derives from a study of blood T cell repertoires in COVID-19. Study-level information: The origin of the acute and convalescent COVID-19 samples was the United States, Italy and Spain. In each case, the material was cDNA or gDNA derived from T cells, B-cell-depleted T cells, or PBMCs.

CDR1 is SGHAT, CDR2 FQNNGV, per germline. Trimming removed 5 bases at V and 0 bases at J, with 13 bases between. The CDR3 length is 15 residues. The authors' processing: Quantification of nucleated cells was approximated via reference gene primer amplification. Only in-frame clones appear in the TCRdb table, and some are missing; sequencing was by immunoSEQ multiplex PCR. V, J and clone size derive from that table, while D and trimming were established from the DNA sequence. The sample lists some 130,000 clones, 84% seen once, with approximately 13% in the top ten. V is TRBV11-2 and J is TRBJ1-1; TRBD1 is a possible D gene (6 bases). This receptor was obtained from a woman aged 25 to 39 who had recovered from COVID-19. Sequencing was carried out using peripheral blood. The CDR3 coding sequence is TGTGCCAGCAGCGGGCTCGACAGGCTGAACACTGAAGCTTTCTTT. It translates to CASSGLDRLNTEAFF.